This T cell receptor beta chain was retrieved from a study of control samples from healthy donors and cancer patients. Germline V gene data show CDR1 as MDHEN and CDR2 as SYDVKM. The V end was cut by 2 bases, the J end by 5 bases, with 1 base between. This CDR3 comprises 11 residues. Assay used: immunoSEQ multiplex PCR; TCRdb lists only in-frame clones, some missing. This table has 150,000 to 200,000 clones, roughly 90% appearing once. This receptor was identified in a woman in her thirties in good health. The chain carries TRBV28 and TRBJ1-5; D gene unclear. The specimen sequenced was blood. This chain's CDR3 is CASSLDQPQHF. The CDR3 bases are TGTGCCAGCAGTTTAGATCAGCCCCAGCATTTT.